This T cell receptor (beta chain) was sequenced for a study of response to subunit inactivated influenza vaccine (dated by TCRdb to 2016 to 2018). Broadly, across the study: The study used deep quantitative T cell receptor repertoire profiling to track responses to a trivalent subunit inactivated influenza vaccine.

Reading from cysteine to phenylalanine, the CDR3 counts 12 amino acids. This entry keeps only the CDR3 DNA: 36 bases, framed from base 1. Compared with germline, V lacks 6 bases and J lacks 10 bases; bases without a gene match: 6. The germline V gene (reference sequence) yields MNHEY for CDR1 and SMNVEV for CDR2. In its sample, this clonotype was seen a few times. This receptor's antigen is unknown. No clone much larger than this one lies a single base away; base qualities are absent. Library preparation employed RT-PCR. These reads were obtained on an Illumina HiSeq 2500. The public reads were run again by TCRdb, first through fastp at Q25 and then through MiXCR, and only productive beta chains were kept. Duplicate CDR3 protein sequences are folded into a single record with the most common DNA and genes. The sample yields 550,000 to 800,000 distinct CDR3 sequences; more than 11% were counted once. The top ten clonotypes cover approximately 6.5% of the sample.

What the work shows at the level of the full study, not this receptor alone: According to the authors, only a limited number of new T cells may be recruited by each seasonal influenza vaccination.

The chain joins TRBV27 to TRBJ1-1; 9 nucleotides in the junction match TRBD1. The clonotype originates from a man in his forties or fifties who received an inactivated influenza vaccine. Donor details come from another sample of the same person, matched by shared clones. The starting material was PBMCs from blood, obtained 14 days before vaccination. The CDR3: CASSQTGGTAFF. The nucleotide sequence is given as TGTGCCAGCAGCCAGACAGGGGGAACAGCTTTCTTT.